The 25 T cell receptor beta chains reported below all come from one sample, sequenced in a study of OX40 agonist ivuxolimab in advanced cancers. Measured with immunoSEQ multiplex PCR; TCRdb has only the in-frame clones, and not every one. Here the sample spans 65,000 to 100,000 clones, less than 95% being singletons. Sequenced here: CD4+ or CD8+ T cells sorted from blood, sampled in a trial of the OX40 agonist ivuxolimab. These receptors were obtained from an adult with an advanced solid tumor such as melanoma, head and neck, liver or kidney cancer.

In this sample, this clone turned up once. V is TRBV11-2 and J is TRBJ2-5; no clear D gene. Germline CDR1 SGHAT, CDR2 FQNNGV. The CDR3 consists of 13 residues. With 3 bases removed from V and 5 bases from J, the gap between germline ends came to 10 bases. CDR3 region: CASSFGIGETQYF. For the CDR3, the DNA is TGTGCCAGCAGCTTCGGAATTGGGGAGACCCAGTACTTC.

The chain carries TRBV7-5 and TRBJ1-1; the tabulated D call, TRBD1, remains unverified against the DNA. TRBV7-5 is a known pseudogene. CDR3 length: 13 amino acids. The CDR3 DNA is TGTGCCAGAGTCTACAGGGTCGGGACTGAAGCTTTCTTT. Residues: CARVYRVGTEAFF.

The J gene is TRBJ2-4, the V gene TRBV11-1; D remains unclear. Germline V gene sequence: CDR1 SGHAT, CDR2 FQDESV (reference sequence). V dropped 1 base and J dropped 6 bases, with 16 bases sitting between them. The CDR3 runs 16 residues. The chain's CDR3 is CASSLVRSGVRNIQYF. CDR3 in DNA: TGTGCCAGCAGCTTAGTTAGGAGTGGAGTTAGAAACATTCAGTACTTC. Filled out from reference TRBV11-1 and TRBJ2-4, the complete variable domain reads EAEVAQSPRYKITEKSQAVAFWCDPISGHATLYWYRQILGQGPELLVQFQDESVVDDSQLPKDRFSAERLKGVDSTLKIQPAELGDSAMYLCASSLVRSGVRNIQYFGAGTRLSVL.

The gene calls are TRBV6-5 and TRBJ2-1; D might be TRBD2 (7 bases). Germline V CDR1 and CDR2: MNHEY, SVGAGI. With 8 bases removed from V and 6 bases from J, the gap between germline ends came to 17 bases. The CDR3 totals 14 residues. The CDR3 loop reads CASLGGAWGNEQFF. The CDR3, as DNA: TGTGCCAGCCTAGGGGGGGCCTGGGGCAATGAGCAGTTCTTC.

V and J are TRBV27 and TRBJ1-2; D is undetermined. Looked up from germline, CDR1 is MNHEY and CDR2 is SMNVEV (reference sequence). The V gene lost 0 bases and the J gene lost 6 bases, with 17 bases spanning the gap. The CDR3 consists of 16 residues. DNA of the CDR3: TGTGCCAGCAGTTTATCGGGTAGGGCGGCGGGAGATGGCTACACCTTC. Protein: CASSLSGRAAGDGYTF.

The rearrangement joins TRBV27 to TRBJ2-7; D tentatively fits TRBD1 or TRBD2 (5 bases each). The CDR3 consists of 14 residues. Germline V gene sequence: CDR1 MNHEY, CDR2 SMNVEV (reference sequence). The V end lost 6 bases, the J end lost 5 bases, and 17 bases lay between the germline ends. The CDR3, as DNA: TGTGCCAGCAGACCGGGACGGGTCCGGGACGAGCAGTACTTC. Its translation is CASRPGRVRDEQYF.

The gene calls are TRBV6-4 and TRBJ1-2; 7 bases fit TRBD1. Trimming cost V 0 bases and J 8 bases; bases outside gene matches: 9. The CDR3 has 15 amino acids. From germline, CDR1 is MRHNA and CDR2 SNTAGT. Here the CDR3 reads CASSDSETGTRGYTF. The CDR3 nucleotides read TGTGCCAGCAGTGACTCCGAGACAGGGACGAGAGGCTACACCTTC.

The V call is TRBV9, the J call TRBJ2-5; no reliable D call. The assigned J gene may be wrong: the sequence end matches TRBJ2-7 better. The CDR3 totals 14 residues. Per germline, CDR1 SGDLS and CDR2 YYNGEE. CDR3 residues: CASSVALGTYEQYF. CDR3 nucleotides: TGTGCCAGCAGCGTAGCCCTAGGCACCTACGAGCAGTACTTC.

The chain carries TRBV27 and TRBJ2-1; D remains ambiguous. This CDR3 contains 13 residues. The ends were cut back, 4 bases at V and 4 bases at J, with 8 bases in the middle. The germline CDR1 and CDR2 sequences are MNHEY and SMNVEV (reference sequence). DNA for the CDR3: TGTGCCAGCAGTTACGACATTTACAATGAGCAGTTCTTC. Translating it yields CASSYDIYNEQFF.

J is TRBJ2-7 and V is TRBV2; D might be TRBD1 or TRBD2, each matching 5 bases. Between the trimmed V and J ends, which lost 7 bases and 3 bases, there was a span of 19 bases. The CDR3 runs 15 residues. Per germline, CDR1 SNHLY and CDR2 FYNNEI. The CDR3 nucleotides read TGTGCCAGCACCGCGATCAGGGCGGGTTACTACGAGCAGTACTTC. Translation gives CASTAIRAGYYEQYF.

This chain connects TRBV15 to TRBJ1-2; D perhaps matches TRBD1 (6 bases). The CDR3 is made up of 14 amino acids. Trimming cost V 0 bases and J 6 bases, with 11 bases left between them. CDR1 and CDR2 (germline): LNHNV, YYDKDF (reference sequence). CDR3 sequence reads: CATSRDRGANGYTF. CDR3 sequence (DNA): TGTGCCACCAGCAGAGACCGGGGGGCGAATGGCTACACCTTC.

The V call is TRBV6-5, the J call TRBJ1-1; a weak D match, TRBD1 (6 bases). The ends were cut back, 0 bases at V and 4 bases at J, with 9 bases in the middle. Germline loops: CDR1 MNHEY, CDR2 SVGAGI. The CDR3 spans 14 residues. As DNA, the CDR3 is TGTGCCAGCAGTTACTCCAGGGGAGTCACTGAAGCTTTCTTT. Translating gives CASSYSRGVTEAFF.

Details on this clone: Other DNA variants within this sample encode the same CDR3. This chain joins TRBV27 and TRBJ1-5; possibly TRBD1 for D (5 bases). The CDR3 runs 15 residues. Trimming removed 0 bases from V and 4 bases from J, with 10 bases in between. Germline-derived CDR1 and CDR2 are MNHEY and SMNVEV (reference sequence). As DNA, the CDR3 is TGTGCCAGCAGTTTATCGATGGGGGGGAATCAGCCCCAGCATTTT. It yields the protein CASSLSMGGNQPQHF.

This chain joins TRBV27 and TRBJ2-1; TRBD2 matches at 9 bases. The CDR3 loop spans 15 amino acids. Germline CDR1 and CDR2: MNHEY and SMNVEV (reference sequence). The trim removed 2 bases at V and 10 bases at J, leaving 9 bases unmatched. The DNA of the CDR3 is TGTGCCAGCAGTTTAGAAGCGGGGGGAGGTCAGGAGCAGTTCTTC. As protein: CASSLEAGGGQEQFF.

The rearrangement joins TRBV7-9 to TRBJ1-4, with D unclear. The germline V gene has CDR1 SEHNR and CDR2 FQNEAQ (reference sequence). Trimming left V 4 bases short and J 4 bases short, with 13 bases between. The CDR3 extends over 15 amino acids. CDR3 nucleotide sequence: TGTGCCAGCAGCTCCGGTCCCGCGAGTAATGAAAAACTGTTTTTT. Translating it yields CASSSGPASNEKLFF.

V usage is TRBV27 and J usage is TRBJ1-1, with D unclear. CDR1 is MNHEY and CDR2 is SMNVEV in the germline V gene (reference sequence). V lost 1 base and J 0 bases, leaving 6 bases between the germline ends. The CDR3 has 14 amino acids. The CDR3 nucleotides read TGTGCCAGCAGTTTATGGCTCCTGAACACTGAAGCTTTCTTT. The encoded protein is CASSLWLLNTEAFF.

The chain links TRBV28 to TRBJ1-5; TRBD1 agrees at 8 bases. V trimming: 6 bases; J trimming: 7 bases; junction bases outside the gene matches: 8. This CDR3 region has 14 residues. Germline V gene lookup returns CDR1 MDHEN and CDR2 SYDVKM. The CDR3 here is CASRNRGVLQPQHF. DNA of the CDR3: TGTGCCAGCAGGAACAGGGGGGTACTGCAGCCCCAGCATTTT.

The chain couples TRBV29-1 to TRBJ1-1; no definite D call. Trimming removed 4 bases from V and 1 base from J, with 10 bases in between. The germline gives CDR1 SQVTM, CDR2 ANQGSEA. The CDR3 covers 13 residues. CDR3 nucleotide sequence: TGCAGCGTTGCCGGGTGGGGGAACACTGAAGCTTTCTTT. This encodes CSVAGWGNTEAFF.

The chain links TRBV7-3 to TRBJ2-3, with D uncertain. Between the trimmed V and J ends, which lost 4 bases and 2 bases, there was a span of 22 bases. Germline CDR1 SGHTA, CDR2 FQGTGA. The CDR3 consists of 18 residues. The CDR3 nucleotides read TGTGCCAGCAGCTCTCCCGGGTCGGATGGGTTTGACACAGATACGCAGTATTTT. This gives the protein CASSSPGSDGFDTDTQYF.

This chain uses TRBV5-8 with TRBJ2-7; TRBD2 matches at 8 bases. V lost 4 bases and J lost 4; bases outside the gene matches: 10. This CDR3 is 15 amino acids long. Germline V gene sequence: CDR1 SGHTS, CDR2 YDEGEE. CDR3 bases: TGTGCCAGCAGCGTTACTAGCGGAAGGATGTACGAGCAGTACTTC. Translating gives CASSVTSGRMYEQYF.

The chain recombines TRBV19 with TRBJ2-3; perhaps TRBD2 as D (5 bases). Per the germline V gene, CDR1 is LNHDA and CDR2 is SQIVND (reference sequence). The V end lost 10 bases, the J end lost 4 bases, and 21 bases lay between the germline ends. The CDR3 consists of 15 residues. CDR3 sequence: CATGVSSGGADTQYF. The CDR3 bases are TGTGCCACCGGGGTCTCTTCTGGTGGTGCAGATACGCAGTATTTT.

The chain's CDR3 is CATGLAGTIEQFF. CDR3 coding DNA: TGTGCCACGGGACTAGCGGGGACGATAGAGCAGTTCTTC. V gene TRBV2 combines with J gene TRBJ2-1; 13 bases align to TRBD2. V was pared by 10 bases and J by 10 bases, with 7 bases of the junction left unmatched. This CDR3 is built from 13 residues. Germline CDR1 reads SNHLY; CDR2 reads FYNNEI.

This clone was recorded once. The chain links TRBV21-1 to TRBJ1-1. TRBV21-1 is a pseudogene segment. The CDR3 extends over 16 amino acids. The chain's CDR3 is CASSKACAGRGTEAFF. DNA of the CDR3: TGTGCCAGCAGCAAAGCCTGTGCAGGCCGCGGCACTGAAGCTTTCTTT.

J is TRBJ1-4 and V is TRBV27; 7 nucleotides agree with TRBD1. CDR1 and CDR2 from the germline V gene are MNHEY and SMNVEV (reference sequence). This CDR3 region has 14 residues. Germline trimming cut 5 bases from V and 7 bases from J; bases unmatched to any gene: 7. In DNA form, the CDR3 reads TGTGCCAGCAGTCTACAGGGGTGGGGTGAAAAACTGTTTTTT. The encoded protein is CASSLQGWGEKLFF.

The chain couples TRBV14 to TRBJ2-7; D not resolved. The CDR3 has 15 amino acids. Germline V CDR1 and CDR2: SGHDN, FVKESK. V shed 0 bases and J shed 0 bases, with 9 bases lying between them. This CDR3 reads CASSQDGLNSYEQYF. CDR3 coding DNA: TGTGCCAGCAGCCAAGATGGGCTTAACTCCTACGAGCAGTACTTC. The full variable domain, with the rest looked up from reference TRBV14 and TRBJ2-7, is EAGVTQFPSHSVIEKGQTVTLRCDPISGHDNLYWYRRVMGKEIKFLLHFVKESKQDESGMPNNRFLAERTGGTYSTLKVQPAELEDSGVYFCASSQDGLNSYEQYFGPGTRLTVT.